The 11 T cell receptor beta chains below were found in one sample sequenced in a study of cytotoxic CD8 clonotypes in ibrutinib-treated CLL. Libraries were prepared by immunoSEQ multiplex PCR; TCRdb keeps only in-frame clonotypes and omits some of them. The data contain fewer than 50,000 clones, roughly 57% of them singletons. The specimen was PBMCs, collected after 12 months of ibrutinib treatment. Source of these receptors: a human donor with chronic lymphocytic leukemia.

On this clone: One end of the junction varies from germline; a read error may be responsible. This sequence joins TRBV7-7 and TRBJ2-3, with 11 bases identical to TRBD2. The CDR3 is 16 amino acids. Germline-derived CDR1 and CDR2 are SSHAT and FNYEAQ (reference sequence). The CDR3 is CASSLVLAGGPDTQYF. The DNA of the CDR3 is TGTGCTAGCAGCTTAGTTCTAGCGGGAGGCCCAGATACGCAGTATTTT.

The CDR3 DNA follows: TGCGCCAGCAGCCACTACAATGAGCAGTTCTTC. This translates into CASSHYNEQFF. J is TRBJ2-1 and V is TRBV4-1, with D uncertain. Germline CDR1 reads MGHRA; CDR2 reads YSYEKL. This CDR3 is built from 11 residues. V dropped 3 bases and J dropped 3 bases, with 0 bases sitting between them.

This clone turned up a few times. The chain carries TRBV9 and TRBJ1-5; D remains ambiguous. Trimming stripped 0 bases from V and 2 bases from J, with 3 bases between. Germline V CDR1 and CDR2: SGDLS, YYNGEE. The CDR3 is 13 residues long. This CDR3 reads CASSVDRNQPQHF. The CDR3 coding sequence is TGTGCCAGCAGCGTAGATCGCAATCAGCCCCAGCATTTT.

This clone was counted a few times. The CDR3 protein is CASSYSGDTQYF. The CDR3 nucleotides are TGTGCCAGCAGTTACTCAGGAGATACGCAGTATTTT. The V gene is TRBV6-6, the J gene TRBJ2-3; D is unclear. This CDR3 is built from 12 residues. The V end lost 0 bases, the J end lost 5 bases, and 3 bases lay between the germline ends. Germline lookup yields CDR1 MNHNY and CDR2 SVGAGI (reference sequence).

The chain couples TRBV5-1 to TRBJ2-3, with 14 bases aligning to TRBD2. Germline loops: CDR1 SGHRS, CDR2 YFSETQ. Trimming removed 4 bases from V and 5 bases from J; junction bases left unmatched: 9. This CDR3 is 17 amino acids long. The CDR3 here is CASSVRLAGGLVDTQYF. For the CDR3, the DNA is TGCGCCAGCAGCGTAAGACTAGCGGGAGGGCTAGTAGATACGCAGTATTTT.

In its sample, this clone was seen a few times. The V gene is TRBV13, the J gene TRBJ1-2; D ambiguous. Germline CDR1 PRHDT, CDR2 FYEKMQ (reference sequence). The germline V and J ends were trimmed by 2 bases and 7 bases, with 29 bases remaining between them. The CDR3 extends over 19 amino acids. As DNA, the CDR3 is TGTGCCAGCAGCTTAAGGCCCGTGGGATCCCGGACCCTTCTAGGTGGCTACACCTTC. This translates into CASSLRPVGSRTLLGGYTF.

There are a few counts of this clone. The CDR3 sequence: CASSTGQLGNTIYF. Here the CDR3 DNA reads TGTGCCAGCAGCACCGGACAGCTTGGGAACACCATATATTTT. The gene calls are TRBV28 and TRBJ1-3; D is possibly TRBD1 (6 bases). The length of the CDR3 is 14 residues. Trimming pared 6 bases from V and 7 bases from J, leaving 16 bases between. Germline loops: CDR1 MDHEN, CDR2 SYDVKM.

The genes are TRBV5-4 and TRBJ2-7, with TRBD1 matching 9 bases. Germline trimming cut 4 bases from V and 2 bases from J; bases unmatched to any gene: 4. Germline CDR1 SGHNT, CDR2 YYREEE (reference sequence). The CDR3 runs 14 residues. In nucleotides, the CDR3 is TGTGCCAGCAGCGTGACAGGGGGTACCTACGAGCAGTACTTC. The encoded protein is CASSVTGGTYEQYF.

The J gene is TRBJ1-4, the V gene TRBV9; D is unclear. V shed 6 bases and J shed 0 bases, with 15 bases lying between them. Germline V CDR1 and CDR2: SGDLS, YYNGEE. This CDR3 region has 16 residues. CDR3 sequence: CASTAGSPPTNEKLFF. CDR3 nucleotides: TGTGCCAGCACCGCAGGCTCACCCCCAACTAATGAAAAACTGTTTTTT.

This clone was picked up a small number of times. The chain employs TRBV5-6 and TRBJ2-1; 8 bases are a match to TRBD1. V lost 0 bases, J lost 4 bases, and 6 bases stayed unmatched. Per germline, CDR1 SGHDT and CDR2 YYEEEE. This CDR3 contains 16 residues. For the CDR3, the DNA is TGTGCCAGCAGCTTGGATGGGGGACAGGTTTACAATGAGCAGTTCTTC. This gives the protein CASSLDGGQVYNEQFF.

The rearrangement links TRBV7-2 to TRBJ1-5, with TRBD1 matching over 7 bases. Losses at the gene ends were 5 bases for V and 4 bases for J; bases not matched to a gene: 5. Germline CDR1 reads SGHTA; CDR2 reads FQGNSA. This CDR3 is 14 amino acids long. CDR3 region: CASSPDRWNQPQHF. The CDR3 nucleotides are TGTGCCAGCAGCCCGGACAGGTGGAATCAGCCCCAGCATTTT.